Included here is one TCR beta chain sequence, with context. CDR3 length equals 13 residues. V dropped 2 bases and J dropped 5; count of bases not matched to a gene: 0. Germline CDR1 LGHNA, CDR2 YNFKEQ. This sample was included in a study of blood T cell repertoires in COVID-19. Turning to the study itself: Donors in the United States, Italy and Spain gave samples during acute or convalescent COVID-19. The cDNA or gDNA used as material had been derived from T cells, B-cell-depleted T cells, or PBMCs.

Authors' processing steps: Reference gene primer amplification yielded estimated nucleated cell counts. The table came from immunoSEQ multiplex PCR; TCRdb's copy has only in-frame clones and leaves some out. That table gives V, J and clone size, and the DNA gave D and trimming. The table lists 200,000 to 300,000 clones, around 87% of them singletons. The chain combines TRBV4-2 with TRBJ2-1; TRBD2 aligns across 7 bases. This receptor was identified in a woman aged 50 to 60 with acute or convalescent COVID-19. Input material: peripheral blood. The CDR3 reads CASSQSGNNEQFF. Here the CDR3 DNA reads TGTGCCAGCAGCCAAAGCGGGAACAATGAGCAGTTCTTC.